This entry lists 8 T cell receptor beta chains sequenced from one sample in a study of blood T cell repertoires in COVID-19. Sequencing used immunoSEQ multiplex PCR; TCRdb keeps in-frame clones, though not all of them. Seen here are a few hundred thousand clones, over 75% observed once, and the top ten hold less than 6.5%. The sample was peripheral blood. These receptors were taken from a man aged 45 to 65 with active or convalescent COVID-19.

This clone has more than one count but fewer than ten. The gene calls are TRBV28 and TRBJ1-1; D might be TRBD1 (5 bases). The CDR3 is 14 residues long. Looked up from germline, CDR1 is MDHEN and CDR2 is SYDVKM. Trimming took off 4 bases at V and 1 base at J, with 10 bases between the two ends. As DNA, the CDR3 is TGTGCCAGCAGTTCCCACGGACAGAACACTGAAGCTTTCTTT. Encoded protein: CASSSHGQNTEAFF. The full variable domain, rest sourced from reference TRBV28 and TRBJ1-1, is DVKVTQSSRYLVKRTGEKVFLECVQDMDHENMFWYRQDPGLGLRLIYFSYDVKMKEKGDIPEGYSVSREKKERFSLILESASTNQTSMYLCASSSHGQNTEAFFGQGTRLTVV.

The count of this clone is one. The chain recombines TRBV10-3 with TRBJ1-2; D is possibly TRBD1 (6 bases). Trimming shortened V by 6 bases and J by 4 bases, and 15 bases separated the two germline ends. Germline assignment: CDR1 ENHRY and CDR2 SYGVKD. This CDR3 has 14 amino acids. The CDR3 loop reads CAISIADRSYGYTF. In DNA, the CDR3 is TGTGCCATCAGCATAGCCGACAGGTCCTATGGCTACACCTTC.

This sequence joins TRBV5-1 and TRBJ1-2; no clear D. V was pared by 2 bases and J by 7 bases, with 9 bases between. This CDR3 comprises 12 residues. Germline V gives CDR1 SGHRS, CDR2 YFSETQ. CDR3 residues: CASSFGETGYTF. The CDR3 nucleotides are TGCGCCAGCAGCTTCGGGGAAACTGGCTACACCTTC. Using reference TRBV5-1 and TRBJ1-2 for the parts outside the CDR3, the full variable domain is KAGVTQTPRYLIKTRGQQVTLSCSPISGHRSVSWYQQTPGQGLQFLFEYFSETQRNKGNFPGRFSGRQFSNSRSEMNVSTLELGDSALYLCASSFGETGYTFGSGTRLTVV.

V gene TRBV5-1 combines with J gene TRBJ1-2, with 9 nucleotides matching TRBD1. The germline gives CDR1 SGHRS, CDR2 YFSETQ. V trimming: 4 bases; J trimming: 3 bases; junction bases outside the gene matches: 4. The CDR3 loop spans 14 amino acids. The CDR3 DNA reads as TGCGCCAGCAGCCGGGGACAGGGAGACTATGGCTACACCTTC. It is translated as CASSRGQGDYGYTF.

The V call is TRBV11-2, the J call TRBJ2-3; tentative D call: TRBD1 (6 bases). Germline values: CDR1 SGHAT, CDR2 FQNNGV. The germline V and J ends were trimmed by 3 bases and 2 bases, with 12 bases remaining between them. The CDR3 loop spans 15 amino acids. The CDR3 protein is CASSLTGHITDTQYF. The CDR3 DNA is TGTGCCAGCAGCTTGACAGGACATATCACAGATACGCAGTATTTT.

V usage is TRBV7-2 and J usage is TRBJ1-2; a weak D match, TRBD1 (5 bases). V was shortened by 2 bases and J by 3 bases, with 13 bases between the two germline ends. CDR3 length equals 15 residues. From germline, CDR1 is SGHTA and CDR2 FQGNSA. The CDR3 protein is CASSLQGRAHYGYTF. CDR3 bases: TGTGCCAGCAGCTTACAGGGCCGGGCTCACTATGGCTACACCTTC.

The V call is TRBV6-6, the J call TRBJ1-3; TRBD1 is a possible D gene (5 bases). V shed 2 bases and J shed 0 bases, with 8 bases lying between them. Germline V gene sequence: CDR1 MNHNY, CDR2 SVGAGI (reference sequence). The CDR3 contains 15 residues. The CDR3 DNA reads TGTGCCAGCAGTTACGGGGCAGACTCTGGAAACACCATATATTTT. It yields the protein CASSYGADSGNTIYF.

V and J are TRBV5-1 and TRBJ2-4, with no clear D. CDR1 is SGHRS and CDR2 is YFSETQ in the germline V gene. Trimming took 0 bases from V and 7 from J, leaving 14 bases between them. The length of the CDR3 is 15 residues. In DNA, the CDR3 is TGCGCCAGCAGCTTGGCCGGCCAGCGAGGCAACATTCAGTACTTC. Translation: CASSLAGQRGNIQYF.